This paragraph reports one TCR beta chain. It has no known antigen specificity. Base-call qualities are not available, and no considerably larger clone is one nucleotide away. Trimming leaves V shorter by 4 bases and J shorter by 3 bases, with the junction holding 4 bases beyond the gene matches. In the germline V gene (reference sequence), CDR1 corresponds to SEHNR and CDR2 to FQNEAQ. The cysteine opens and the phenylalanine closes a CDR3 of 14 amino acids. The kept DNA is CDR3 alone, 42 bases in frame from the first base. The data were obtained in a study of cytomegalovirus exposure and HLA in healthy donors (TCRdb year 2017). Broadly, across the study: According to an earlier analysis of 587 of the donors, roughly 180 million T cells yielded 90 million to 140 million unique TCR beta sequences and around 280 Gb of sequence data. Roughly 300 gigabases of sequencing data and approximately 92 million unique TCR sequences made up an early release that covered approximately 700 HLA-typed donors. The genetic ancestry cluster associated with self-reported Caucasian donors included 70% to 85% of the roughly 400 genotyped donors. The study was designed to test whether signatures of past pathogen exposure could be identified by cataloging public T cell receptors. The study profiled the T cell repertoires of about 640 subjects by immunosequencing and related them to cytomegalovirus serostatus. Besides the first cohort of some 670 subjects, a separate validation cohort made up of 120 or so different subjects was used. To predict cytomegalovirus infection status, the study brought together high-throughput TCR immunosequencing, statistical association of individual TCRs with disease status, and machine learning. In a later analysis, previously published TCR beta repertoires from some 640 donors were re-analyzed and high-resolution HLA genotyping was added so that TCR occurrence patterns could be studied. Rather than using new phenotypic data, the later analysis identified candidate immune exposures from TCR beta sequences and from how often those sequences occurred across donors. An earlier analysis of several hundred of the donors used high-throughput TCR beta sequencing to judge whether each TCR beta V gene segment behaved as functional or pseudogenic. Alongside the repertoire data, information on donor age, sex, ethnicity and CMV serostatus was compiled. A later genetic analysis took genome-wide SNP genotypes for about 55% of the roughly 670 donors and used that subset as a discovery cohort. All discovery cohort repertoires had been generated on a single sequencing platform. HLA typing included class I and class II loci at four-digit resolution. Typing coverage varied by locus: roughly 629-630 donors for A, B, C, DRB1 and DQB1; roughly 500 for DQA1; about 600 for DPA1; approximately 450 for DPB1. Four to six DR-DQ haplotypes were handled as single units for association and clustering, since linkage in the cohort was strong. Among approximately 370 genotyped donors of the cohort, an average of around 250,000 unique TCR beta nucleotide sequences was sequenced per donor, of which about 18% were non-productive. What the authors observed across the whole study: An association between a missense DCLRE1C variant and V-gene and J-gene trimming of TCR beta chains was found in a later genetic analysis and replicated in an independent cohort. Most TCR sequences were seen in very few donors, while some public TCRs were found in many individuals. Assigning TCR associations to individual alleles was difficult when HLA alleles, especially DR and DQ, strongly co-occurred. In vitro tests confirmed that three of the cytomegalovirus-associated TCR beta chains recognize cytomegalovirus antigens. Because some donors lacked HLA typing at each locus, the association tests relied only on the typed subset. Correlated functional status among segregating V segments might be attributable to linkage disequilibrium, but an unknown experimental factor could not be ruled out. Because counts were too low, roughly 17 rarely observed V segments, including chromosome 9 orphons, were left out of the earlier analysis of a few hundred of the donors. Because the 87-base-pair reads could not distinguish some IMGT-functional V segments, including TRBV6-2 and TRBV6-3, those segments were excluded. In an earlier analysis of 587 of the donors, most TCR beta V segments appeared in productive rearrangements about 90% or about 30% of the time, broadly matching IMGT annotations. A later analysis found that most CMV-associated TCR beta chains appeared HLA-restricted, with HLA associations seemingly driven largely by CMV exposure. Cytomegalovirus status was reported to be diagnosed by the classifier with high specificity and sensitivity in both the original and validation cohorts. Presence/absence analyses assumed roughly uniform sequencing depth across donors, an assumption that may not hold. In a later analysis, HLA-associated TCR beta chains showed more clonal expansion and lower generation probabilities than non-associated chains that were equally common. A later genetic analysis reported fewer N-insertions in productive TCRs among donors in an Asian-associated ancestry cluster than the roughly 700-donor mean. Immune exposure information for the cohort was limited to CMV serostatus. The sequencing pipeline was judged likely to have produced a cluster of highly shared sequence variants as a technical artifact. A later analysis reported that several top co-occurrence clusters appeared linked to parvovirus B19, influenza, CMV and Epstein-Barr virus. In a later analysis, the rate of TCR association differed among HLA loci, with DRB1 alleles having the most associated TCRs and HLA-C alleles having the fewest. A further reported finding was that TCR beta sequences accurately predicted the HLA-A and HLA-B alleles for most subjects in the first cohort. A total of fewer than 200 TCR beta chains were listed by the study as associated with cytomegalovirus. The authors suggested that the approach could potentially be generalized to other disease states and immunological phenotypes. Only TCR beta chains were sequenced in this cohort, and the absence of alpha or paired-chain data limited detectable features. In a later analysis, around 15,000 TCR beta sequences were associated with specific HLA alleles at a false discovery rate of 0.05.

The cohort was made up of approximately 670 healthy bone marrow donors. Cohort members were all nominally healthy when sampled, although unrecorded immune exposures were likely present. The donor was CMV seropositive and belonged to the group of more than 250 seropositive cohort members. A peripheral blood sample was collected from each donor, and TCR beta sequencing was performed on peripheral blood mononuclear cells. The Qiagen DNeasy Blood Extraction Kit was used to extract genomic DNA from the blood cell samples. Library creation used the immunoSEQ multiplex PCR assay. For the multiplex PCR, a mixture combining 60 forward primers for TCR Vbeta segments and 13 reverse primers for TCR Jbeta segments was used. The CDR3 region of rearranged TCR beta genes was amplified from genomic DNA by a multiplex PCR assay. On the Illumina HiSeq System, the amplified TCR beta libraries were sequenced as 87-base-pair reads. Processing in the source paper ran as follows. In a later analysis, tens of millions of unique TCR beta chains were counted across the roughly 610 repertoires, and around 11 million of these chains were shared by at least two donors. Raw reads were error-corrected and collapsed into unique sequences by a nearest-neighbor algorithm in which closely related sequences were merged to remove PCR and sequencing errors. CDR3 sequences were aligned to IMGT reference sequences to assign V, D and J gene segments. For a sequence to be retained, a match of at least six nucleotides to both a V gene segment and a J gene segment was required. Rearrangements were called productive when the CDR3 lacked stop codons and stayed in frame with V and J; all others were non-productive. CDR3 was defined according to IMGT convention as the region running from the second conserved V-encoded cysteine to the conserved J-encoded phenylalanine. In an earlier analysis of more than 550 of the donors, sequences lacking an unambiguous match to a single V gene segment were excluded. An earlier analysis of several hundred of the donors called V segments functional above 56.7% productive rearrangements and segregating when the between-donor standard deviation exceeded 5%. A statistical classification framework was built for diagnosing cytomegalovirus status from the catalog of TCR beta chain sequences. In a later analysis, TCR nucleotide sequences were compared against IMGT/GENE-DB human TR gene sequences so that V and J genes could be assigned. The TCRdist pipeline was used in a later analysis to assign CDR3 sequences and most-parsimonious VDJ recombination scenarios. A later analysis defined each TCR beta chain by its CDR3 amino acid sequence plus V-gene family, and excluded reads lacking a unique V-gene family. A later analysis removed several hundred highly shared, low-generation-probability nucleotide sequences to deal with suspected cross-contamination and a sequencing artifact. For each public chain, a later analysis derived a clonal expansion index from normalized ranks of inferred template counts within each repertoire. In a later analysis, generation probabilities were computed with a VDJ recombination model fitted to out-of-frame rearrangements, and the resulting probabilities were checked against IGoR. Hypergeometric tests were used in a later analysis to score TCR-TCR, TCR-HLA and TCR-CMV co-occurrence, with a repertoire-size bias correction applied to the TCR pairs. False discovery rates were estimated in a later analysis by permuting HLA or CMV assignments 20 times. In a later analysis, co-occurring TCRs were grouped with DBSCAN, and TCRdist sequence similarity was added when clustering was performed within HLA-allele-positive subsets. Repertoires with fewer than 30,000 or more than 120,000 public chains were left out of co-occurrence clustering, as were about 5 repertoires with anomalous nucleotide sharing. TCRdb mirrors the immuneACCESS table, restricted to in-frame sequences. Some clones are absent from its copies; in checked studies, under half trace to an unresolved V gene, and the reason for the others is unknown. V and J calls and clone size are given by that table; D and trimming were obtained from the DNA. This sample lists approximately 150,000 clones; 68% were detected once. The biggest ten clones account for around 9.3% of the sample.

Source material: PBMCs. This TCR derives from a man between 25 and 39 years old in good health and CMV-seropositive. Recombination linked TRBV7-9 to TRBJ2-3; the central 7 bases match TRBD1. The CDR3 protein sequence reads: CASSSGTVTDTQYF. The DNA sequence reads TGTGCCAGCAGCTCTGGGACAGTTACAGATACGCAGTATTTT.